The clone carrying this T cell receptor (beta chain) was seen only a few times. This entry belongs to a study of T cells after yellow fever vaccination. The V gene's germline CDR1 is SGHTA and CDR2 FQGNSA. V was clipped by 2 bases and J by 6 bases, with 5 bases between them. CDR3 length: 12 amino acids. TCRdb itself ran the 5' RACE reads through MiXCR, one entry per CDR3 protein. The sample includes 400,000 or so distinct CDR3 sequences, 18% of them seen just once. The source material was PBMCs, sampled before the yellow fever booster vaccination. The source of this sequence is a young man who received the YFV17D yellow fever vaccine. The V gene is TRBV7-2, the J gene TRBJ2-1; no clear D. The CDR3 region has the DNA TGTGCCAGCAGCTTAAAGATCAATGAGCAGTTCTTC. Translation gives CASSLKINEQFF.